The clone carrying this TCR beta chain was seen a few times. Its antigen is as yet unknown. Treatment defined: around 19 received Ad26.COV2.S at low or high dose, single or two shots; 5 received placebo; per-sample allocation not given. Following the first vaccine or placebo injection, samples were taken on day 63. The administered vaccine (an Ad26 vector) expressed Wuhan-strain SARS-CoV-2 spike. Method: immunoSEQ multiplex PCR; TCRdb's copy keeps in-frame clones and lacks some. The sample includes approximately 480,000 clones, 87% seen only once; the top ten take 9.5% to 15%. The data originate from a study of Ad26.COV2.S vaccination and SARS-CoV-2 variants. Study outcomes and limitations: Breadth, reportedly substantial, characterized the spike-specific CD8+ and CD4+ T cell responses after vaccination.

The receptor was derived from a person between 18 and 65 years old who received the Ad26.COV2.S COVID-19 vaccine or a placebo. The source material was peripheral blood, sampled in a trial of Ad26.COV2.S vaccine versus placebo.

The DNA for the CDR3 is TGTGCCAGCAGTTCATCGGCGGGACAGGGGTTGTCACCCCTCCACTTT. It translates to CASSSSAGQGLSPLHF. J is TRBJ1-6 and V is TRBV27; TRBD1 agrees at 10 bases. Trimming at V came to 4 bases and at J to 10 bases, leaving 10 bases not matched to a gene. CDR3 length: 16 residues. CDR1 and CDR2 (germline): MNHEY, SMNVEV (reference sequence).